One sample yielded the 17 T cell receptor beta chains listed below, sequenced in a study of control samples from healthy donors and cancer patients. The table came from immunoSEQ multiplex PCR; TCRdb's copy has only in-frame clones and leaves some out. The sample shows around 100,000 clones, around 88% of them seen only once. Sequencing was performed on blood. The source of these receptors is a man aged 25-40 years in good health.

The V call is TRBV7-2, the J call TRBJ2-7; D uncertain. Germline CDR1 reads SGHTA; CDR2 reads FQGNSA. The CDR3 length is 13 residues. Trimming pared 2 bases from V and 1 base from J, leaving 6 bases between. The CDR3 DNA reads as TGTGCCAGCAGCTTAAGGAGATCCTACGAGCAGTACTTC. This encodes CASSLRRSYEQYF.

V gene TRBV7-2 combines with J gene TRBJ2-1, with 16 bases lining up with TRBD2. This CDR3 comprises 18 residues. With V trimmed by 0 bases and J by 2 bases, 1 base remained unmatched. The germline gives CDR1 SGHTA, CDR2 FQGNSA. CDR3 nucleotide sequence: TGTGCCAGCAGCTTAGCCGGGACTAGCGGGAGGGCCTACAATGAGCAGTTCTTC. Amino acid sequence: CASSLAGTSGRAYNEQFF.

The V and J genes are TRBV19 and TRBJ1-5; D is ambiguous. V was clipped by 6 bases and J by 6 bases, with 18 bases between them. The length of the CDR3 is 15 residues. Germline V gives CDR1 LNHDA, CDR2 SQIVND (reference sequence). The DNA for the CDR3 is TGTGCCAGTAGCTCCCGGGCAGAAATCGTTCAGCCCCAGCATTTT. The encoded protein is CASSSRAEIVQPQHF. The full variable domain, with the rest looked up from reference TRBV19 and TRBJ1-5, is DGGITQSPKYLFRKEGQNVTLSCEQNLNHDAMYWYRQDPGQGLRLIYYSQIVNDFQKGDIAEGYSVSREKKESFPLTVTSAQKNPTAFYLCASSSRAEIVQPQHFGDGTRLSIL.

The chain joins TRBV5-1 to TRBJ1-2, with 9 positions matching TRBD1. The CDR3 is 14 amino acids. The germline gives CDR1 SGHRS, CDR2 YFSETQ. Losses at the gene ends were 4 bases for V and 4 bases for J; bases not matched to a gene: 5. CDR3 in DNA: TGCGCCAGCAGCCCAGGGGACAGGGTCTATGGCTACACCTTC. Its translation: CASSPGDRVYGYTF. The full variable domain, rest sourced from reference TRBV5-1 and TRBJ1-2, is KAGVTQTPRYLIKTRGQQVTLSCSPISGHRSVSWYQQTPGQGLQFLFEYFSETQRNKGNFPGRFSGRQFSNSRSEMNVSTLELGDSALYLCASSPGDRVYGYTFGSGTRLTVV.

The chain employs TRBV30 and TRBJ2-3; D unclear. The CDR3 covers 11 residues. Germline V CDR1 and CDR2: GTSNPN, SVGIG (reference sequence). V dropped 0 bases and J dropped 8 bases, with 6 bases sitting between them. CDR3 sequence (DNA): TGTGCCTGGAGTGTACGAGGTACGCAGTATTTT. Translating it yields CAWSVRGTQYF.

The chain is built from TRBV30 and TRBJ2-2; 14 bases are shared with TRBD2. Germline CDR1 reads GTSNPN; CDR2 reads SVGIG (reference sequence). This CDR3 has 16 amino acids. J lost 7 bases, V lost 4 bases, and 8 bases had no gene match. This CDR3 is CAWTRGLAGGGGELFF. In DNA, the CDR3 is TGTGCCTGGACCAGAGGACTAGCGGGAGGAGGCGGGGAGCTGTTTTTT.

In this sample, this clone turned up once. The V gene is TRBV2, the J gene TRBJ2-5; 13 nucleotides align to TRBD2. The J call is uncertain, as TRBJ2-7 better fits the DNA end. CDR1 and CDR2 from the germline V gene are SNHLY and FYNNEI. The CDR3 has 16 amino acids. This CDR3 reads CASSEARGLAGNEQYF. In DNA, the CDR3 is TGTGCCAGCAGTGAAGCGCGGGGACTAGCGGGAAACGAGCAGTACTTC.

J is TRBJ2-5 and V is TRBV19, with TRBD1 as a possible D gene (6 bases). There are 13 residues in the CDR3. V was shortened by 5 bases and J by 2 bases, with 9 bases between the two germline ends. CDR1 is LNHDA and CDR2 is SQIVND in the germline V gene (reference sequence). In nucleotides, the CDR3 is TGTGCCAGTAGTCCAGGGGTACAAGAGACCCAGTACTTC. It yields the protein CASSPGVQETQYF. Supplemented by reference TRBV19 and TRBJ2-5, the full variable domain reads DGGITQSPKYLFRKEGQNVTLSCEQNLNHDAMYWYRQDPGQGLRLIYYSQIVNDFQKGDIAEGYSVSREKKESFPLTVTSAQKNPTAFYLCASSPGVQETQYFGPGTRLLVL.

The V and J genes are TRBV24-1 and TRBJ2-1, with 10 bases fitting TRBD2. Trimming took 6 bases from V and 0 from J; bases not matched to a gene: 4. Germline values: CDR1 KGHDR, CDR2 SFDVKD. CDR3 length equals 16 residues. The CDR3 is CATSRASGSSYNEQFF. The CDR3 DNA reads as TGTGCCACCAGTCGGGCTAGCGGGAGCTCCTACAATGAGCAGTTCTTC.

This chain links TRBV5-6 with TRBJ1-5; 8 bases agree with TRBD1. J gave up 9 bases and V 0 bases, and 5 bases lay outside the gene matches. Per the germline V gene, CDR1 is SGHDT and CDR2 is YYEEEE. The CDR3 length is 14 residues. CDR3 sequence reads: CASSLGQGRRPQHF. CDR3 sequence (DNA): TGTGCCAGCAGCTTGGGACAGGGGAGGAGGCCCCAGCATTTT.

The gene calls are TRBV7-2 and TRBJ2-5; 12 bases line up with TRBD2. The CDR3 is 14 amino acids. With V trimmed by 5 bases and J by 5 bases, 3 bases remained unmatched. CDR1 and CDR2 from the germline V gene are SGHTA and FQGNSA. The CDR3 coding sequence is TGTGCCAGCAGCCCAGGGACTAGCGGGGAGACCCAGTACTTC. Translated, it gives CASSPGTSGETQYF.

V usage is TRBV3-1 (or the pseudogene TRBV3-2) and J usage is TRBJ2-3, with 9 bases that match TRBD2. V lost 4 bases and J lost 4; bases outside the gene matches: 3. CDR1 LGHDT and CDR2 YNNKEL come from the germline V gene (reference sequence). This CDR3 contains 14 residues. CDR3 sequence reads: CASSRQREADTQYF. In nucleotides, the CDR3 is TGTGCCAGCAGCCGGCAGCGGGAGGCAGATACGCAGTATTTT.

This rearrangement joins TRBV9 to TRBJ2-3; D ambiguous. The V and J ends lost 3 bases and 1 base respectively, with 9 bases between them. CDR3 size: 14 residues. Germline V gene data show CDR1 as SGDLS and CDR2 as YYNGEE. CDR3 residues: CASSDSVGTDTQYF. CDR3 sequence (DNA): TGTGCCAGCAGCGATTCCGTGGGCACAGATACGCAGTATTTT.

This clone was detected once. The chain uses TRBV27 and TRBJ2-7, with D tentatively TRBD1 (6 bases). This CDR3 has 14 amino acids. The ends were cut back, 7 bases at V and 2 bases at J, with 15 bases in the middle. Germline V gene data show CDR1 as MNHEY and CDR2 as SMNVEV (reference sequence). CDR3 loop: CASTLGAGTYEQYF. The CDR3 DNA is TGTGCCAGCACCTTGGGGGCAGGGACCTACGAGCAGTACTTC.

The J gene is TRBJ2-5, the V gene TRBV7-2; no definite D call. V gave up 8 bases and J gave up 5 bases, with 15 bases separating them. The germline gives CDR1 SGHTA, CDR2 FQGNSA. This CDR3 spans 13 amino acids. Written as DNA, the CDR3 is TGTGCCAGCGGAACCGATTTGGGGGAGACCCAGTACTTC. As protein: CASGTDLGETQYF.

The chain links TRBV11-3 to TRBJ1-4; D is unclear. V was trimmed by 0 bases and J by 12 bases, leaving 17 bases between them. The CDR3 sequence is 15 residues long. The germline gives CDR1 SGHNT, CDR2 YENEEA. Written as DNA, the CDR3 is TGTGCCAGCAGCTTAGACCCAGGACGGCCCGAGGAACTGTTTTTT. Translated: CASSLDPGRPEELFF.

This chain uses TRBV27 with TRBJ1-1; 9 positions match TRBD1. The germline V gene encodes CDR1 MNHEY and CDR2 SMNVEV (reference sequence). This CDR3 is built from 14 residues. V lost 7 bases, J lost 8 bases, and 11 bases stayed unmatched. The CDR3 DNA reads as TGTGCCAGCATCGATCTGGGACAGGGTTTGGAAGCTTTCTTT. Protein sequence: CASIDLGQGLEAFF.